Detailed here is one TCR beta chain. As yet, its antigen is unknown. With 60 Vbeta and 13 Jbeta primers, the PCR was carried out. Here immunoSEQ multiplex PCR was the method, and the copy in TCRdb shows in-frame clones only, minus some. Of over 150,000 clones listed, about 90% are singletons. It was healthy bone marrow donors who served as donors. This record belongs to a study of cytomegalovirus exposure and HLA in healthy donors. Germline lookup yields CDR1 MGHRA and CDR2 YSYEKL. The CDR3 contains 16 residues. The V gene lost 1 base and the J gene lost 0 bases, with 11 bases spanning the gap. Findings and limits, study-wide: Most observed TCR sequences were rare, whereas some public TCRs were detected in many donors. As confirmed in vitro, a few CMV-associated chains were specific for CMV antigens.

Sequencing was carried out using PBMCs. This clonotype originated in a girl under three years old in good health and CMV-seronegative. The V call is TRBV4-1, the J call TRBJ2-3, with D possibly matching TRBD2 (5 bases). CDR3 bases: TGCGCCAGCAGCCAAGTTAGCGATACTAGCACAGATACGCAGTATTTT. Protein sequence: CASSQVSDTSTDTQYF.